These 14 T cell receptor beta chains were sequenced from one sample in a study of blood T cells in healthy people across ages. With a J-beta primer mix and a sample-barcoded 5' primer, a second PCR ran about 7 to 11 cycles. TCRdb redid the calling of the 5' RACE reads with MiXCR, one entry per CDR3 protein. The sample has hundreds of thousands of distinct CDR3 sequences; roughly 21% are singletons. Sequenced sample: blood. These receptors all stem from a man between 65 and 80 years old in good health.

This clonotype was detected a few times. V gene TRBV20-1 combines with J gene TRBJ2-5; weak D call: TRBD2 (6 bases). The tail of the sequence fits TRBJ2-1 better, so the J call may be wrong. Germline V CDR1 and CDR2: DFQATT, SNEGSKA (reference sequence). The CDR3 consists of 14 residues. The CDR3 spells CSARTPHGRDEQFF. Here the CDR3 DNA reads TGCAGTGCTAGAACCCCTCACGGGAGAGACGAGCAGTTCTTC.

CDR3 protein: CASSLGTGWEQYF. In nucleotides, the CDR3 is TGTGCCAGCAGCTTAGGAACAGGGTGGGAGCAGTACTTC. The J gene is TRBJ2-7, the V gene TRBV7-9, with D maybe TRBD1 (6 bases). In germline, CDR1 is SEHNR, CDR2 FQNEAQ (reference sequence). The CDR3 extends over 13 amino acids. Trimming stripped 1 base from V and 7 bases from J, with 11 bases between.

This clonotype has just a few counts. This rearrangement joins TRBV3-1 to TRBJ1-4; D call uncertain. V lost 3 bases, J lost 11 bases, and 10 bases lay in between. The CDR3 is made up of 12 amino acids. The germline V gene encodes CDR1 LGHDT and CDR2 YNNKEL (reference sequence). DNA for the CDR3: TGTGCCAGCAGCCACGGCGTGCGGAAACTGTTTTTT. This translates into CASSHGVRKLFF.

In DNA, the CDR3 is TGCGCCAGCAGCCAACAGGGGCTTGGGTACGAGCAGTACTTC. Residues: CASSQQGLGYEQYF. The chain joins TRBV5-1 to TRBJ2-5; 7 nucleotides line up with TRBD1. The assigned J gene may be wrong: the sequence end matches TRBJ2-7 better. Germline V gene data show CDR1 as SGHRS and CDR2 as YFSETQ. The CDR3 sequence is 14 residues long.

This clonotype was recorded a few times. The chain recombines TRBV9 with TRBJ2-1; tentatively, D is TRBD1 or TRBD2 (5 bases each). Germline V gene lookup returns CDR1 SGDLS and CDR2 YYNGEE. With 4 bases removed from V and 5 bases from J, the gap between germline ends came to 16 bases. This CDR3 region has 15 residues. For the CDR3, the DNA is TGTGCCAGCAGCAGATCAAACGGGGCGAACAATGAGCAGTTCTTC. This gives the protein CASSRSNGANNEQFF. Full variable domain (outside the CDR3, taken from reference TRBV9 and TRBJ2-1): DSGVTQTPKHLITATGQRVTLRCSPRSGDLSVYWYQQSLDQGLQFLIQYYNGEERAKGNILERFSAQQFPDLHSELNLSSLELGDSALYFCASSRSNGANNEQFFGPGTRLTVL.

The chain has TRBV5-1 and TRBJ2-3; 11 nucleotides agree with TRBD2. CDR1 is SGHRS and CDR2 is YFSETQ in the germline V gene. With 8 bases clipped from V and 2 bases from J, the junction kept 10 bases outside the gene matches. There are 16 residues in the CDR3. This chain's CDR3 is CASSKTSGDPTDTQYF. In DNA form, the CDR3 reads TGCGCCAGTTCAAAGACTAGCGGGGATCCCACAGATACGCAGTATTTT.

This chain joins TRBV7-9 and TRBJ2-7; a possible D gene is TRBD1 (5 bases). Germline loops: CDR1 SEHNR, CDR2 FQNEAQ (reference sequence). The CDR3 length is 15 residues. V dropped 1 base and J dropped 1 base, with 11 bases sitting between them. CDR3 sequence: CASSLVRGRSYEQYF. In DNA form, the CDR3 reads TGTGCCAGCAGCTTAGTTAGGGGTCGGTCCTACGAGCAGTACTTC.

Only a few counts were recorded for this clonotype. The rearrangement uses TRBV4-2 and TRBJ2-3; 14 positions agree with TRBD2. CDR1 LGHNA and CDR2 YNFKEQ come from the germline V gene. This CDR3 contains 20 residues. With 1 base clipped from V and 0 bases from J, the junction kept 9 bases outside the gene matches. In nucleotides, the CDR3 is TGTGCCAGCAGCCAAGGGGGACTAGCGGGAGTGGTGGGGAGCACAGATACGCAGTATTTT. Translating gives CASSQGGLAGVVGSTDTQYF.

This clonotype was seen a handful of times. V usage is TRBV25-1 and J usage is TRBJ2-2, with 7 bases lining up with TRBD1. The CDR3 runs to 13 residues. V lost 9 bases, J lost 1 base, and 2 bases stayed unmatched. CDR1 and CDR2 from the germline V gene are MGHDK and SYGVNS. The CDR3 DNA reads as TGTGCCAGGAGACAGGGGAACACCGGGGAGCTGTTTTTT. Amino acids: CARRQGNTGELFF.

This clonotype was observed at least ten times. The junction shows a germline mismatch at one end, possibly a read error. V and J are TRBV4-3 and TRBJ1-4, with a tentative D call TRBD1 (5 bases). Germline CDR1 reads LGHNA; CDR2 reads YSLEER. This CDR3 contains 17 residues. CDR3 sequence (DNA): TGCGCCAGCAGCAAAGAGGGACTCTCGCGAGCTAATGAAAAACTGTTTTTT. It yields the protein CASSKEGLSRANEKLFF.

Notes on this clonotype: The CDR3 does not close with the conserved phenylalanine or tryptophan, likely indicating a read error. The DNA is left out, because the CDR3 cannot be placed on it with certainty; the CDR3 is given as TCRdb lists it. CDR3 amino acids: CASSKGDFSKGDDWRSTEAFL. V gene TRBV21-1 combines with J gene TRBJ1-1; the table names TRBD1, a call not compared with the DNA. TRBV21-1 constitutes a pseudogene. With termini counted, the CDR3 has 21 amino acids.

This clonotype was seen many times. The gene calls are TRBV29-1 and TRBJ2-4; D ambiguous. V gave up 6 bases and J gave up 0 bases, with 18 bases separating them. The germline V gene has CDR1 SQVTM and CDR2 ANQGSEA. The CDR3 has 16 residues. As DNA, the CDR3 is TGCAGCGTGAGCTCTTCAGCGTCGGAAGCCAAAAACATTCAGTACTTC. This translates into CSVSSSASEAKNIQYF.

This clonotype showed up many times. The chain couples TRBV9 to TRBJ2-5; TRBD2 aligns across 13 bases. There are 16 residues in the CDR3. Germline loops: CDR1 SGDLS, CDR2 YYNGEE. The J segment lost 5 bases and the V segment lost 1 base, leaving 5 bases of the junction unmatched. The DNA of the CDR3 is TGTGCCAGCAGCGTAACCCGGACTAGCGGGAGTGAGACCCAGTACTTC. Translation: CASSVTRTSGSETQYF.

The chain's CDR3 is CATSDNSGSNPNEQFF. CDR3 coding DNA: TGTGCCACCAGTGATAATAGCGGGAGTAACCCCAATGAGCAGTTCTTC. V is TRBV24-1 and J is TRBJ2-1; 9 nucleotides align to TRBD2. The V and J ends lost 3 bases and 6 bases, in that order; junction bases with no gene match: 8. The length of the CDR3 is 16 residues. In germline, CDR1 is KGHDR, CDR2 SFDVKD.